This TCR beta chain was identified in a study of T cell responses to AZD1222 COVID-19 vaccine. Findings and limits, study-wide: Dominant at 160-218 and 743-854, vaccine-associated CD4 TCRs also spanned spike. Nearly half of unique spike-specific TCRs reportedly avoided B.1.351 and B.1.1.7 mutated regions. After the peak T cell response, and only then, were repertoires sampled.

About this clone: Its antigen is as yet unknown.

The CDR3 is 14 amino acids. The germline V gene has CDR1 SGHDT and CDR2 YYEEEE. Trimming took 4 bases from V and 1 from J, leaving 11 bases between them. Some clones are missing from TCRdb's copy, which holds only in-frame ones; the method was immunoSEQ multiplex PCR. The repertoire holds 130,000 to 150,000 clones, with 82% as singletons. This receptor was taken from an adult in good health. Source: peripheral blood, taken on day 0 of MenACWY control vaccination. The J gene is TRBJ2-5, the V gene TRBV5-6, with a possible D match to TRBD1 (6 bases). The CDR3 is CASSEQGIQETQYF. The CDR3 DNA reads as TGTGCCAGCAGCGAGCAGGGGATCCAAGAGACCCAGTACTTC.